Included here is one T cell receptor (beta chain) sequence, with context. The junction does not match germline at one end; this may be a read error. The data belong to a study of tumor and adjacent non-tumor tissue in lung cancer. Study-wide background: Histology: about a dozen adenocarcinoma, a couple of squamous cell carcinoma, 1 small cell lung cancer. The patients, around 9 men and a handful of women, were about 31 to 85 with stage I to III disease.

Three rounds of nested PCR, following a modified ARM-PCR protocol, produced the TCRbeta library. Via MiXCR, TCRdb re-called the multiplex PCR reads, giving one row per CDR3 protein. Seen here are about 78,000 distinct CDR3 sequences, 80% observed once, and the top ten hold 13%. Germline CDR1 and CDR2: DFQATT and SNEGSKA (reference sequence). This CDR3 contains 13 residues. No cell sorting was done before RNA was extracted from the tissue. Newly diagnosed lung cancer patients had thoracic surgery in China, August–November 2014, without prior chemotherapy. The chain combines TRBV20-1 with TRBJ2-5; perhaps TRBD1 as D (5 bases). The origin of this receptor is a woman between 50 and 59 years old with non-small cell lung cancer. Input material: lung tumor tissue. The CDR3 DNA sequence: TGCATTGCTAGAAGTACAGGACAAGAGACCCAGTACTTC. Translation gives CIARSTGQETQYF.